This T cell receptor beta chain was sequenced in a study of identical twins. TCRdb reprocessed the 5' RACE reads via MiXCR and lists one record per CDR3 protein. The sample contains 500,000 to 550,000 distinct CDR3 sequences, about 22% of which appear only once. Per germline, CDR1 SGHRS and CDR2 YFSETQ. Trimming removed 0 bases at V and 4 bases at J, with 10 bases between. CDR3 length: 14 residues. These data were also reused for a study on yellow fever vaccine responses in identical twins.

The chain uses TRBV5-1 and TRBJ1-1; D remains ambiguous. The material sequenced was CD4+ T cells sorted from blood. This receptor was identified in a woman younger than 30 in good health. This CDR3 is CASSLEVLGTEAFF. Here the CDR3 DNA reads TGCGCCAGCAGCTTGGAGGTTCTCGGCACTGAAGCTTTCTTT. The entire variable domain, with the rest obtained from reference TRBV5-1 and TRBJ1-1, is as follows: KAGVTQTPRYLIKTRGQQVTLSCSPISGHRSVSWYQQTPGQGLQFLFEYFSETQRNKGNFPGRFSGRQFSNSRSEMNVSTLELGDSALYLCASSLEVLGTEAFFGQGTRLTVV.